A single sample is the source of the 7 T cell receptor beta chains below, sequenced in a study of blood T cell repertoires in COVID-19. TCRdb's copy holds only in-frame clones and misses some; the assay was immunoSEQ multiplex PCR. The sample yields roughly 76,000 clones, more than 75% seen once. Material for sequencing was peripheral blood. The receptors stem from a woman aged 18-35 years with acute or convalescent COVID-19.

CDR3 residues: CASSDPGTAGNTIYF. CDR3 coding DNA: TGTGCCAGCAGTGATCCCGGGACAGCTGGAAACACCATATATTTT. The genes are TRBV28 and TRBJ1-3; 7 nucleotides agree with TRBD1. Germline V gene data show CDR1 as MDHEN and CDR2 as SYDVKM. The trim removed 5 bases at V and 2 bases at J, leaving 6 bases unmatched. The CDR3 loop spans 15 amino acids.

This chain joins TRBV12-3 or TRBV12-4 and TRBJ1-6; D may be TRBD1 (5 bases). Between the trimmed V and J ends, which lost 7 bases and 5 bases, there was a span of 9 bases. This CDR3 spans 13 amino acids. The CDR3 sequence: CASKPGHNSPLHF. CDR3 coding DNA: TGTGCCAGCAAACCAGGGCATAATTCACCCCTCCACTTT.

The V call is TRBV5-5, the J call TRBJ2-2; weak D call: TRBD2 (5 bases). CDR3 size: 16 residues. The ends were cut back, 4 bases at V and 3 bases at J, with 16 bases in the middle. Germline CDR1 is SGHKS and CDR2 is YYEKEE (reference sequence). The CDR3 is CASSATGKNYTGELFF. DNA for the CDR3: TGTGCCAGCAGCGCAACCGGGAAAAACTACACCGGGGAGCTGTTTTTT.

V gene TRBV20-1 combines with J gene TRBJ1-5, with TRBD1 identical over 7 bases. Trimming removed 3 bases from V and 0 bases from J; junction bases left unmatched: 2. Germline V gives CDR1 DFQATT, CDR2 SNEGSKA (reference sequence). The CDR3 length is 14 residues. Here the CDR3 reads CSASTGASNQPQHF. CDR3 coding DNA: TGCAGTGCTAGTACAGGGGCTAGCAATCAGCCCCAGCATTTT.

This clone was observed once. The rearrangement links TRBV28 to TRBJ2-3, with 9 bases matching TRBD2. The trim removed 11 bases at V and 4 bases at J, leaving 10 bases unmatched. This CDR3 is built from 14 residues. Germline lookup yields CDR1 MDHEN and CDR2 SYDVKM. The DNA of the CDR3 is TGTGCCCCGGGTGGGGCGGGGGGGGCAGATACGCAGTATTTT. This gives the protein CAPGGAGGADTQYF.

The chain employs TRBV6-5 and TRBJ1-6; 10 bases line up with TRBD1. The CDR3 runs to 13 residues. The junction had 8 bases not matched to a gene; V was cut back by 11 bases and J by 10 bases. The germline CDR1 and CDR2 sequences are MNHEY and SVGAGI. This CDR3 is CAARGQGRSPLHF. CDR3 in DNA: TGTGCCGCGAGGGGACAGGGGAGATCACCCCTCCACTTT.

This clone appeared once. The chain links TRBV5-1 to TRBJ2-5, with 13 bases fitting TRBD2. CDR1 and CDR2 (germline): SGHRS, YFSETQ. The CDR3 sequence is 16 residues long. Trimming cost V 0 bases and J 2 bases; bases outside gene matches: 1. Here the CDR3 reads CASSLVTSGGQETQYF. As DNA, the CDR3 is TGCGCCAGCAGCTTGGTGACTAGCGGGGGGCAAGAGACCCAGTACTTC. The variable domain in full, with the rest retrieved from reference TRBV5-1 and TRBJ2-5, is KAGVTQTPRYLIKTRGQQVTLSCSPISGHRSVSWYQQTPGQGLQFLFEYFSETQRNKGNFPGRFSGRQFSNSRSEMNVSTLELGDSALYLCASSLVTSGGQETQYFGPGTRLLVL.